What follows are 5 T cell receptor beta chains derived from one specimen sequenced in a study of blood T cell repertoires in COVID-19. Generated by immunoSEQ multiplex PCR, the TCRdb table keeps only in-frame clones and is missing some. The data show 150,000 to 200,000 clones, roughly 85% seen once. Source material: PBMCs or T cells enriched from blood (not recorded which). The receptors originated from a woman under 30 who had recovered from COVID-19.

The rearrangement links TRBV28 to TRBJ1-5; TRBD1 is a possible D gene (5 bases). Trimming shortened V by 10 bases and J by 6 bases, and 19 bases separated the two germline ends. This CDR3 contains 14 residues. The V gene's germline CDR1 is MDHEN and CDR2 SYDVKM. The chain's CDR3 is CATDRGGAVQPQHF. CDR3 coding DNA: TGTGCCACCGACCGGGGAGGGGCGGTTCAGCCCCAGCATTTT.

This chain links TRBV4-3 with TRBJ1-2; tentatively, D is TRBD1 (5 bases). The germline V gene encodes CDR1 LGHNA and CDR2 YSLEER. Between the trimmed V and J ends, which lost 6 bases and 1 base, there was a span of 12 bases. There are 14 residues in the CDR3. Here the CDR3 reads CASRKTANNYGYTF. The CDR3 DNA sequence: TGCGCCAGCAGGAAGACAGCGAATAACTATGGCTACACCTTC.

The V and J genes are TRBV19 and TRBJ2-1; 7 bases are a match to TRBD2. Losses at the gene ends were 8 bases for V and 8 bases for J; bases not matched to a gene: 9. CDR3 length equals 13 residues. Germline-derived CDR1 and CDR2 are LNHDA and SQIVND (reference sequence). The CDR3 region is CASGLGAQDEQFF. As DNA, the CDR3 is TGTGCCAGTGGACTAGGGGCCCAGGATGAGCAGTTCTTC. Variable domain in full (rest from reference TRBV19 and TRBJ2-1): DGGITQSPKYLFRKEGQNVTLSCEQNLNHDAMYWYRQDPGQGLRLIYYSQIVNDFQKGDIAEGYSVSREKKESFPLTVTSAQKNPTAFYLCASGLGAQDEQFFGPGTRLTVL.

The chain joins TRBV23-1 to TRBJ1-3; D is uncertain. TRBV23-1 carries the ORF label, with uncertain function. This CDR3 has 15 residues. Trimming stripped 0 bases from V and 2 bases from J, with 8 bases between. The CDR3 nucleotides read TGCGCCAGCAGTCAATCGGCGGGCACTGGAAACACCATATATTTT. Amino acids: CASSQSAGTGNTIYF.

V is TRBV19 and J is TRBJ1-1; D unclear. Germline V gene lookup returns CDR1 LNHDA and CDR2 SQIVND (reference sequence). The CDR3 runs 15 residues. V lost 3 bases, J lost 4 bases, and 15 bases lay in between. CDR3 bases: TGTGCCAGTAGTATTTCGAGGGATGGAGGCACTGAAGCTTTCTTT. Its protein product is CASSISRDGGTEAFF.